This T cell receptor beta chain is drawn from a study of blood T cells in healthy people across ages. Peripheral blood, around 9.4 milliliters per donor, was collected. Isolation yielded PBMCs, at least 7 million per sample, in every case. Next came a second PCR, run for about 7 to 11 cycles, which used a sample-barcoded 5' primer along with a J-beta primer mix. Each cDNA was tagged by a template-switch adaptor containing 12 random nucleotides. TCRdb used MiXCR to reprocess the 5' RACE reads, holding one entry per CDR3 protein. The table shows 1,500,000 or so distinct CDR3 sequences, with approximately 39% occurring only once. V was trimmed by 6 bases and J by 11 bases, leaving 19 bases between them. The CDR3 runs 13 residues.

This clonotype was sampled from a young woman in good health. J is TRBJ1-1 and V is TRBV12-3 or TRBV12-4; D might be TRBD1 (6 bases). Sequenced: blood. The chain's CDR3 is CASRDGQRPRAFF. DNA for the CDR3: TGTGCCAGCAGGGACGGACAGCGCCCCCGGGCTTTCTTT.